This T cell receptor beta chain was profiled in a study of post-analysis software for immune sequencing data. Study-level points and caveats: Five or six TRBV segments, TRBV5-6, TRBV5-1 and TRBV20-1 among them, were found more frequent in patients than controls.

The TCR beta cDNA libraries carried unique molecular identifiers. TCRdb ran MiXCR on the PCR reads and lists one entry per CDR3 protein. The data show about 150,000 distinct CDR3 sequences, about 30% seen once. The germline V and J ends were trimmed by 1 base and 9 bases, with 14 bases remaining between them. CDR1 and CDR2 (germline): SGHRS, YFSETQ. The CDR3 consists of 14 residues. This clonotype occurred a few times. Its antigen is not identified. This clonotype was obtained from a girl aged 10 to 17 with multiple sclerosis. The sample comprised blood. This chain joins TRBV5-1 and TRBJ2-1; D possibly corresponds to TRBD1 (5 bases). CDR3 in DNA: TGCGCCAGCAGCTTGAGCCCAACACAGGTTGAGCAGTTCTTC. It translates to CASSLSPTQVEQFF.